The 2 T cell receptor beta chains reported below all come from one sample, sequenced in a study of shared clonotypes between healthy human individuals. TCRdb's table, derived via immunoSEQ multiplex PCR, lists solely in-frame clones and lacks some. The sample includes under 600,000 clones, about 80% of them seen just once. Input material: PBMCs. These receptors originate from a woman aged 40 to 50 in good health. Some clones in this sample may be carry-over from other donors' samples.

The chain couples TRBV6-7 to TRBJ1-1; D is undetermined. TRBV6-7 is known as an ORF, though its function is uncertain. V was trimmed by 1 base and J by 5 bases, leaving 14 bases between them. The CDR3 covers 15 residues. CDR3 protein: CASSYFGLRRTEAFF. The CDR3 DNA sequence: TGTGCCAGCAGTTACTTTGGTCTACGGAGGACTGAAGCTTTCTTT.

Comments on this clone: Other DNA sequences of this sample code for an identical CDR3. The CDR3 here is CASSRGSQETQYF. Here the CDR3 DNA reads TGTGCCAGCAGCCGCGGCAGCCAAGAGACCCAGTACTTC. The J gene is TRBJ2-5, the V gene TRBV7-3; D gene unclear. The CDR3 extends over 13 amino acids. Germline loops: CDR1 SGHTA, CDR2 FQGTGA. V lost 5 bases to trimming and J lost 1 base, with 8 bases between them.